This is a list of T cell receptor beta chains from one sample in a study of cytomegalovirus exposure and HLA in healthy donors. The data were produced by immunoSEQ multiplex PCR, yet TCRdb's version contains in-frame clones alone and is incomplete. The sample lists a few hundred thousand clones; approximately 90% were seen once. The material sequenced was PBMCs. These receptors originate from a woman younger than 30 in good health and CMV-seronegative. Both conserved end residues are part of each CDR3. The D gene is left open where the match is weak. Some rows have no size entry. The others give once, few or many, or a class for an expanded clone.

j_call | v_call | clone_size | d_call | cdr3_aa | cdr3_nt
TRBJ2-2 | TRBV29-1 | NA | TRBD2 | CSGRLGLAGELFF | TGCAGCGGTCGTCTTGGACTAGCCGGGGAGCTGTTTTTT
TRBJ2-3 | TRBV29-1 | NA | NA | CSVEGGVGLLVDTQYF | TGCAGTGTTGAAGGGGGTGTGGGACTTTTGGTAGATACGCAGTATTTT
TRBJ2-7 | TRBV9 | NA | TRBD1 | CASSLSGTGAHEQYF | TGTGCCAGCAGCCTCTCCGGGACAGGGGCCCACGAGCAGTACTTC
TRBJ1-5 | TRBV18 | NA | TRBD1 | CASSPADRGQPQHF | TGTGCCAGCTCACCTGCGGACAGGGGCCAGCCCCAGCATTTT
TRBJ2-3 | TRBV6-5 | NA | NA | CASSYGEVTDTQYF | TGTGCCAGCAGTTACGGCGAGGTCACAGATACGCAGTATTTT
TRBJ1-6 | TRBV6-1 | NA | TRBD1 | CASLTGGGNSPLHF | TGTGCCAGCCTTACAGGGGGCGGAAATTCACCCCTCCACTTT
TRBJ1-5 | TRBV6-1 | NA | NA | CASSDKFPAGYSNQPQHF | TGTGCCAGCAGTGACAAATTCCCCGCAGGGTACAGCAATCAGCCCCAGCATTTT
TRBJ2-1 | TRBV2 | once | NA | CASFDRNEQFF | TGTGCCAGCTTTGACAGGAATGAGCAGTTCTTC
TRBJ2-7 | TRBV11-2 | once | NA | CASSLDFGLALDEQYF | TGTGCCAGCAGCTTAGATTTTGGGCTAGCGTTAGACGAGCAGTACTTC
TRBJ2-7 | TRBV2 | few | NA | CASRKSYEQYF | TGTGCCAGCAGGAAGAGCTACGAGCAGTACTTC
TRBJ2-7 | TRBV5-6 | NA | NA | CASSFESGGSRYEQYF | TGTGCCAGCAGCTTCGAATCAGGGGGGTCTAGGTACGAGCAGTACTTC
TRBJ1-1 | TRBV28 | NA | NA | CASSSQEVNTEAFF | TGTGCCAGCAGTTCTCAGGAAGTGAACACTGAAGCTTTCTTT
TRBJ1-2 | TRBV27 | few | NA | CASSFGGALVSTGGYTF | TGTGCCAGCAGTTTCGGGGGGGCGCTAGTATCGACGGGTGGCTACACCTTC
TRBJ1-2 | TRBV30 | NA | NA | CAWSVRQGYTF | TGTGCCTGGAGTGTCCGTCAGGGCTACACCTTC
TRBJ2-7 | TRBV28 | once | NA | CASSFRTAVYEQYF | TGTGCCAGCAGTTTCAGGACAGCCGTCTACGAGCAGTACTTC
TRBJ2-5 | TRBV29-1 | NA | TRBD1 | CSVARTGVGETQYF | TGCAGCGTTGCCCGGACAGGGGTAGGAGAGACCCAGTACTTC
TRBJ2-2 | TRBV28 | NA | NA | CASTVRGGDTGELFF | TGTGCCAGCACTGTGCGGGGAGGAGACACCGGGGAGCTGTTTTTT
TRBJ1-3 | TRBV27 | NA | NA | CASSPGGRNTIYF | TGTGCCAGCAGTCCGGGTGGTAGAAACACCATATATTTT
TRBJ1-1 | TRBV18 | NA | TRBD1 | CASSNSIRGRMNTEAFF | TGTGCCAGCTCAAACAGCATCAGGGGGCGAATGAACACTGAAGCTTTCTTT
TRBJ2-7 | TRBV4-3 | NA | TRBD1 | CASSQGTGNGYEQYF | TGCGCCAGCAGCCAAGGGACAGGGAATGGATACGAGCAGTACTTC
TRBJ2-1 | TRBV5-6 | NA | TRBD2 | CASTRMASGNYNEQFF | TGTGCCAGCACCAGGATGGCTAGCGGGAACTACAATGAGCAGTTCTTC
TRBJ2-3 | TRBV25-1 | NA | NA | CASSALREITDTQYF | TGTGCCAGCAGTGCTCTTAGAGAGATTACAGATACGCAGTATTTT
TRBJ2-1 | TRBV28 | NA | NA | CASSSQGHNEQFF | TGTGCCAGCAGTTCCCAGGGGCACAATGAGCAGTTCTTC
TRBJ2-7 | TRBV6-6 | NA | NA | CASSYSPGGNEQYF | TGTGCCAGCAGTTACTCGCCAGGTGGAAACGAGCAGTACTTC
TRBJ2-7 | TRBV7-2 | once | TRBD2 | CASAGLAGAYEQYF | TGTGCCAGTGCGGGACTAGCGGGAGCCTACGAGCAGTACTTC
TRBJ2-7 | TRBV9 | NA | TRBD2 | CASSVGGGLSYEQYF | TGTGCCAGCAGCGTCGGGGGGGGGTTATCCTACGAGCAGTACTTC
TRBJ2-3 | TRBV20-1 | NA | NA | CSATTDTQYF | TGCAGTGCTACAACAGATACGCAGTATTTT
TRBJ1-1 | TRBV29-1 | NA | NA | CSVEGGNEAFF | TGCAGCGTTGAGGGGGGGAATGAAGCTTTCTTT
TRBJ2-3 | TRBV30 | NA | TRBD2 | CAWSGTSGSSADTQYF | TGTGCCTGGAGTGGGACTAGCGGGAGTTCGGCAGATACGCAGTATTTT
TRBJ2-7 | TRBV5-1 | NA | NA | CASSSLGDIPYEQYF | TGCGCCAGCAGCTCGTTGGGGGACATCCCCTACGAGCAGTACTTC
TRBJ2-7 | TRBV5-4 | NA | NA | CASSFRGGEQYF | TGTGCCAGCAGCTTTAGGGGGGGCGAGCAGTACTTC
TRBJ1-2 | TRBV11-3 | NA | TRBD1 | CASSLDSGQGPVTF | TGTGCCAGCAGCTTAGATTCGGGACAGGGCCCTGTCACCTTC
TRBJ2-2 | TRBV7-8 | NA | NA | CASSLRFGTGELFF | TGTGCCAGCAGCTTAAGGTTCGGGACCGGGGAGCTGTTTTTT
TRBJ1-2 | TRBV25-1 | NA | TRBD1 | CASNRGPDGYTF | TGTGCCAGCAACAGGGGGCCGGATGGCTACACCTTC
TRBJ2-6 | TRBV27 | NA | TRBD1 | CASSTAGTATGANVLTF | TGTGCCAGCAGTACCGCCGGGACAGCCACTGGGGCCAACGTCCTGACTTTC
TRBJ1-1 | TRBV28 | NA | NA | CASSLDPRDTEAFF | TGTGCCAGCAGTTTAGATCCGCGTGACACTGAAGCTTTCTTT
TRBJ1-2 | TRBV7-6 | NA | TRBD1 | CASSLAQTGLNGYTF | TGTGCCAGCAGCTTAGCCCAGACAGGGTTAAATGGCTACACCTTC
TRBJ2-3 | TRBV2 | NA | TRBD2 | CASRPLAVTDTQYF | TGTGCCAGCAGGCCCCTAGCGGTCACAGATACGCAGTATTTT